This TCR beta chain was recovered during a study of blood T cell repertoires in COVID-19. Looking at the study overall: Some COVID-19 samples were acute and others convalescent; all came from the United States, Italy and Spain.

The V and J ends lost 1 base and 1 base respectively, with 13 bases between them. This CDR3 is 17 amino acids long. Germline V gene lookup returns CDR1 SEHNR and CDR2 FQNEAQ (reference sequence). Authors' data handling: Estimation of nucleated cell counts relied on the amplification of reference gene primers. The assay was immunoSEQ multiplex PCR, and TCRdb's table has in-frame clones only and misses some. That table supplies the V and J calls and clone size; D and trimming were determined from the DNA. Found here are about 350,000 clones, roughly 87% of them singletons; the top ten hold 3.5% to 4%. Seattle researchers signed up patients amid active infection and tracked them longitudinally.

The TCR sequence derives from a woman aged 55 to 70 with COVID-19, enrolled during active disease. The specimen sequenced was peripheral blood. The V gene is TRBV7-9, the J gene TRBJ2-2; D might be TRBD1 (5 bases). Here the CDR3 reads CASSLGPLGVNTGELFF. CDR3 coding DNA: TGTGCCAGCAGCTTAGGGCCTCTAGGGGTGAACACCGGGGAGCTGTTTTTT.